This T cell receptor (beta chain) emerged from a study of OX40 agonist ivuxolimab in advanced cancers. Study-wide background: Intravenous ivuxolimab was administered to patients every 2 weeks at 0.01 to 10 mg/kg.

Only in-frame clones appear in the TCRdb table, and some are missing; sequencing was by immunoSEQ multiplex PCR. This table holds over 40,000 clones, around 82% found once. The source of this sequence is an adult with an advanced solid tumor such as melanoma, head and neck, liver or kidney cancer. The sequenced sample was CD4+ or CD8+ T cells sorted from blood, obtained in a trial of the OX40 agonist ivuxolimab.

The CDR3 is CASRNGGDSSPLHF. CDR3 coding DNA: TGTGCCAGCAGGAACGGGGGGGATAGCTCACCCCTCCACTTT. V and J are TRBV2 and TRBJ1-6; D possibly corresponds to TRBD1 (5 bases). This CDR3 spans 14 amino acids. V lost 6 bases to trimming and J lost 10 bases, with 16 bases between them. The germline V gene has CDR1 SNHLY and CDR2 FYNNEI.